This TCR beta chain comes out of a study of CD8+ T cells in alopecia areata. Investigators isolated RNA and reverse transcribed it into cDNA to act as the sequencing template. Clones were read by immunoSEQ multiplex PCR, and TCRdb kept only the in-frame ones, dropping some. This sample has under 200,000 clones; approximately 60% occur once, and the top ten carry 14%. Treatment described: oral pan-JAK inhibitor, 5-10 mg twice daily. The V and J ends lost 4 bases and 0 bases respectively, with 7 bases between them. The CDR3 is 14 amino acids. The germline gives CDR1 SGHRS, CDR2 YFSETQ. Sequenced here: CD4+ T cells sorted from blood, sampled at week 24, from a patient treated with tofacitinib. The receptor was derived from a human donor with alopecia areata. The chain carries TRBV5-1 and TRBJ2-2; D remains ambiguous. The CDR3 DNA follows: TGCGCCAGCAGCATCAATACGAACACCGGGGAGCTGTTTTTT. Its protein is CASSINTNTGELFF. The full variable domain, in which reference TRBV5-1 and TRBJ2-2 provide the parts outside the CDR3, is KAGVTQTPRYLIKTRGQQVTLSCSPISGHRSVSWYQQTPGQGLQFLFEYFSETQRNKGNFPGRFSGRQFSNSRSEMNVSTLELGDSALYLCASSINTNTGELFFGEGSRLTVL.